Listed below are T cell receptor beta chains from one sample, sequenced in a study of neurological immune-mediated disorders. TCRdb re-analysed the 5' RACE reads in MiXCR, keeping a single row per CDR3 protein. The sample lists about 20,000 distinct CDR3 sequences, over 9.5% occurring once. The sample comprised PBMCs. These TCRs come from a woman aged 55-69 years with HTLV-1-associated myelopathy (HAM/TSP). Each CDR3 is given with its conserved first and last residue. Each record gives: clone size, V gene, J gene, D gene, CDR3 protein, CDR3 DNA. D genes are given only for firm matches. Rows may omit the clone size; those that give it use once, few, many or a size class.

>many|TRBV10-3|TRBJ2-5|-
CAISEAQETQYF
TGTGCCATCAGTGAGGCCCAAGAGACCCAGTACTTC
>many|TRBV5-1|TRBJ2-1|TRBD1
CASSLGQGERNEQFF
TGCGCCAGCAGCTTGGGCCAGGGGGAAAGGAATGAGCAGTTCTTC
>many|TRBV5-1|TRBJ1-1|-
CASSGRGRLNTEAFF
TGCGCCAGCAGCGGGAGGGGGAGATTGAACACTGAAGCTTTCTTT
>medium-sized|TRBV5-1|TRBJ1-3|-
CASSLDVRGSGNTIYF
TGCGCCAGCAGCTTGGATGTGCGGGGTTCGGGAAACACCATATATTTT
>many|TRBV5-1|TRBJ2-1|-
CASSLRGGPRGQFF
TGCGCCAGCAGCTTGAGGGGCGGACCACGGGGGCAGTTCTTC
>many|TRBV6-1|TRBJ1-2|-
CASSELTGANYGYTF
TGTGCCAGCAGTGAATTGACCGGAGCTAACTATGGCTACACCTTC
>many|TRBV10-3|TRBJ2-3|-
CAISANRDDTDTQYF
TGTGCCATCAGTGCCAACCGAGACGACACAGATACGCAGTATTTT
>many|TRBV3-1|TRBJ2-2|-
CASSPNRVGELFF
TGTGCCAGCAGCCCCAACCGAGTCGGGGAGCTGTTTTTT
>-|TRBV5-1|TRBJ2-1|-
CASSLVAGAYNEQFF
TGCGCCAGCAGCTTGGTTGCAGGGGCCTACAATGAGCAGTTCTTC
>many|TRBV12-3/TRBV12-4|TRBJ2-3|TRBD2
CASSLSWTSGGRSDTQYF
TGTGCCAGCAGTCTTAGCTGGACTAGCGGGGGTAGGTCAGATACGCAGTATTTT
>many|TRBV20-1|TRBJ1-4|-
CSARDITAMGINEKLFF
TGCAGTGCCCGGGACATTACGGCTATGGGGATTAATGAAAAACTGTTTTTT
>many|TRBV11-2|TRBJ1-1|TRBD1
CASSADPGQGAGRAFF
TGTGCCAGCAGCGCCGACCCGGGACAGGGGGCTGGGAGAGCTTTCTTT
>many|TRBV11-2|TRBJ2-5|-
CASSRPFRGLRRETQYF
TGTGCCAGCAGCCGCCCTTTCCGGGGCCTAAGGCGGGAGACCCAGTACTTC
>many|TRBV7-8|TRBJ2-7|-
CASSWDSFSYEQYF
TGTGCCAGCAGCTGGGACTCCTTCTCCTACGAGCAGTACTTC
>many|TRBV6-5|TRBJ1-5|-
CASSMNTNQPQHF
TGTGCCAGCAGTATGAACACAAATCAGCCCCAGCATTTT
>-|TRBV20-1|TRBJ2-3|-
CSAGDSSTDTRYF
TGCAGTGCAGGGGATAGTAGCACAGATACGCGGTATTTT
>many|TRBV5-1|TRBJ2-5|TRBD1
CASQSGQGFQETQYF
TGCGCCAGCCAATCGGGACAGGGGTTCCAAGAGACCCAGTACTTC
>-|TRBV20-1|TRBJ2-7|-
CSAILPPGQDTYEQYF
TGCAGTGCTATTTTGCCTCCCGGACAAGACACCTACGAGCAGTACTTC
>many|TRBV5-8|TRBJ1-5|-
CASSFYQSNQPQHF
TGTGCCAGCAGCTTTTACCAGAGTAATCAGCCCCAGCATTTT
>many|TRBV6-5|TRBJ2-7|-
CASSNLNYEQYF
TGTGCCAGCAGTAACCTTAACTACGAGCAGTACTTC
>many|TRBV7-9|TRBJ1-2|-
CASSSPPGVYPFPKTGLDGYTF
TGTGCCAGCAGCTCACCCCCCGGAGTCTACCCCTTTCCTAAGACAGGCTTGGATGGCTACACCTTC
>medium-sized|TRBV18|TRBJ1-1|-
CASSPGFRGEAFF
TGTGCCAGCTCACCAGGGTTTCGTGGTGAAGCTTTCTTT
>medium-sized|TRBV20-1|TRBJ2-7|-
CSASRGTYEQYF
TGCAGTGCTAGTAGGGGGACCTACGAGCAGTACTTC
>many|TRBV19|TRBJ1-2|-
CASRSGPRGYTF
TGTGCCAGTAGGAGCGGACCTCGGGGCTACACCTTC
>many|TRBV5-1|TRBJ2-3|TRBD1
CASSRTGGEDTQYF
TGCGCCAGCAGCCGGACAGGGGGCGAGGATACGCAGTATTTT
>many|TRBV5-1|TRBJ2-3|-
CASRPSGFSRTDTQYF
TGCGCCAGCCGACCGAGCGGCTTCTCCCGCACAGATACGCAGTATTTT
>-|TRBV4-1|TRBJ2-1|TRBD1
CASSQTQGAANEQFF
TGCGCCAGCAGCCAAACCCAGGGGGCGGCCAATGAGCAGTTCTTC
>many|TRBV20-1|TRBJ2-5|-
CSARPPIAVKETQYF
TGCAGTGCTAGACCGCCTATAGCGGTAAAAGAGACCCAGTACTTC
>-|TRBV12-3/TRBV12-4|TRBJ1-1|-
CASSLHTEAFF
TGTGCCAGCAGTTTACACACTGAAGCTTTCTTT
>many|TRBV12-3/TRBV12-4|TRBJ1-5|TRBD1
CASSFGNRGNQPQHF
TGTGCCAGCAGTTTCGGTAACAGGGGGAATCAGCCCCAGCATTTT
>many|TRBV28|TRBJ1-5|-
CASSLGGNNQPQHF
TGTGCCAGCAGTTTAGGAGGTAACAATCAGCCCCAGCATTTT
>medium-sized|TRBV20-1|TRBJ2-3|-
CSATPGTDTQYF
TGCAGTGCCACCCCCGGGACGGATACGCAGTATTTT
>-|TRBV29-1|TRBJ2-2|TRBD2
CSAGGSGTGELFF
TGCAGCGCGGGGGGTAGCGGCACCGGGGAGCTGTTTTTT
>-|TRBV7-2|TRBJ2-7|-
CASTTLGGPYEQYF
TGTGCCAGCACCACCCTGGGGGGCCCCTACGAGCAGTACTTC
>many|TRBV7-6|TRBJ1-4|TRBD1
CASRDRGRGEKLFF
TGTGCCAGCAGAGACAGGGGGCGTGGGGAAAAACTGTTTTTT
>many|TRBV4-1|TRBJ2-1|-
CASSRYLGDEQFF
TGCGCCAGCAGCCGCTATCTTGGGGATGAGCAGTTCTTC
>many|TRBV4-2|TRBJ2-5|TRBD2
CASSQGGLGEETQYF
TGTGCCAGCAGCCAAGGGGGACTAGGCGAAGAGACCCAGTACTTC